The sequence of this T cell receptor (beta chain) was determined in a study of T cells expressing NK-cell markers. Study-wide context: Seven HCMV-seropositive donors and one seronegative donor made up the eight sequenced donors.

TCRdb re-called the 5' RACE reads; every CDR3 protein appears as one record, without DNA. The specimen's table records around 470,000 distinct CDR3 sequences. This CDR3 is 15 amino acids long. This clonotype was sampled from a woman aged 45-60 years in good health. The sample was blood T cells: a sorted CD56 or NKG2C T cell subset, CD4+ or CD8+ T cells, or bulk PBMC T cells (not recorded which). The rearrangement joins TRBV12-3 or TRBV12-4 to TRBJ2-7; with no DNA, the TCRdb D assignment of TRBD1 cannot be verified. The CDR3 reads CASRHRTGPNYEQYF.